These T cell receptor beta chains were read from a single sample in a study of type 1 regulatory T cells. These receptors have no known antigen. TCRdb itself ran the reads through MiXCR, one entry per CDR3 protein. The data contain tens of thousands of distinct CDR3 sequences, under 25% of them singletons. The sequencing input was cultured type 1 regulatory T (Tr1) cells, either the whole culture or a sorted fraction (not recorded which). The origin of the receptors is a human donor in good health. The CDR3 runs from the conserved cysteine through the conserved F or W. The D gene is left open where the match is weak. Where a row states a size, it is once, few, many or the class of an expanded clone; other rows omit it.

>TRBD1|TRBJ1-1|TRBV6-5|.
TGTGCCAGCAGATACGACAGGGGGAACACTGAAGCTTTCTTT
CASRYDRGNTEAFF
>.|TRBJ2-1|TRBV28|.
TGTGCCAGCAGTTTAGGGTGGGTTAGCTCCTACAATGAGCAGTTCTTC
CASSLGWVSSYNEQFF
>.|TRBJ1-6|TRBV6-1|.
TGTGCCAGCAGTTTCCGGGACGGGACTAATTCACCCCTCCACTTT
CASSFRDGTNSPLHF
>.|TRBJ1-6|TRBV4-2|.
TGTGCCAGCAGCCAAGAAGCTCGCAGCTCCTATAATTCACCCCTCCACTTT
CASSQEARSSYNSPLHF
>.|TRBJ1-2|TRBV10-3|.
TGTGCCATCAGTGATTTGGGGAAAAACTATGGCTACACCTTC
CAISDLGKNYGYTF
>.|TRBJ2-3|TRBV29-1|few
TGCAGCGTTCAACGGGGCGGAGATACGCAGTATTTT
CSVQRGGDTQYF
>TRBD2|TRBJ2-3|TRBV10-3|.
TGTGCCATCAGACTAGCGGGAGGTGGCGATACGCAGTATTTT
CAIRLAGGGDTQYF
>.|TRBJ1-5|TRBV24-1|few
TGTGCCACCAGTGGAGGCATGGGCAATCAGCCCCAGCATTTT
CATSGGMGNQPQHF
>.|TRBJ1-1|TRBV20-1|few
TGCAGTGCTAGAGGGGAACGAGGTTTGAACACTGAAGCTTTCTTT
CSARGERGLNTEAFF
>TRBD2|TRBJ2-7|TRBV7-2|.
TGTGCCAGCCGTCCCAGCGGGGCCTACGAGCAGTACTTC
CASRPSGAYEQYF
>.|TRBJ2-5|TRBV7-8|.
TGTGCCAGCAGCTTAGCGGGGAGTCAAGAGACCCAGTACTTC
CASSLAGSQETQYF
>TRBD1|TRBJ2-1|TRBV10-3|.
TGTGCCATCAGTTTGACAGGGTTGGGTGATGAGCAGTTCTTC
CAISLTGLGDEQFF
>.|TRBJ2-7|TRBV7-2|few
TGTGCCAGCAGCTTTGACTCCCAACCCTTCTACGAGCAGTACTTC
CASSFDSQPFYEQYF
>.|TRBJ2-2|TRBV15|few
TGTGCCACCCGACGGGGCCTGGATACCGGGGAGCTGTTTTTT
CATRRGLDTGELFF
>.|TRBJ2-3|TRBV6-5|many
TGTGCCAGCAGCCGGCAAGATACGCAGTATTTT
CASSRQDTQYF
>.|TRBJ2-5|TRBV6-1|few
TGTGCGATCGGGACTCCACAAGAGACCCAGTACTTC
CAIGTPQETQYF
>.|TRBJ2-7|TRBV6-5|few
TGTGCCAGCAGTTACTCTGGGGCAGTAACTTCCAACGAGCAGTACTTC
CASSYSGAVTSNEQYF
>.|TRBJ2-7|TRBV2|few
TGTGCCAGCAGTGTGCAGGGGGGTGACTACGAGCAGTACTTC
CASSVQGGDYEQYF
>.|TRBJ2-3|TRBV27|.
TGTGCCAGCAGCCCATTTACGGGCCAGGATACGCAGTATTTT
CASSPFTGQDTQYF
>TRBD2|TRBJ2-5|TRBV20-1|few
TGCAGTGCAACGGCGGGAGGCCGCCAAGAGACCCAGTACTTC
CSATAGGRQETQYF
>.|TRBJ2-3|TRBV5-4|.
TGTGCCAGCAGCTTGCTCGGGACGGGGTTAGAAGATACGCAGTATTTT
CASSLLGTGLEDTQYF